A selection of T cell receptor beta chains follows, all from one sample in a study of shared clonotypes between healthy human individuals. TCRdb's copy holds only in-frame clones and misses some; the assay was immunoSEQ multiplex PCR. The sample includes some 2,100,000 clones, approximately 94% of them seen just once. Material: naive CD4+ T cells sorted from blood. The receptors derive from a man younger than 35 in good health. Each CDR3 is given with its conserved first and last residue. Fields, in order: D gene, J gene, clone size, V gene, CDR3 DNA, CDR3 protein. A D gene is named only where the DNA matches it firmly. Clone size is shown for a subset of rows, as once, few, many or a class of expanded clone.

- TRBJ2-7 - TRBV11-2 TGTGCCAGCAGCTTAGATCAGCCCGTCCCGTACTTC CASSLDQPVPYF
TRBD1 TRBJ1-1 - TRBV25-1 TGTGCCAGCAGTGGACAGGGGCGGAACACTGAAGCTTTCTTT CASSGQGRNTEAFF
- TRBJ2-7 - TRBV10-3 TGTGCCATCAGTGAGTCCTCGCAGGGCGAGCAGTACTTC CAISESSQGEQYF
- TRBJ1-2 - TRBV28 TGTGCCAGCAAGAAGGTGTCCTATGGCTACACCTTC CASKKVSYGYTF
TRBD2 TRBJ2-5 - TRBV11-2 TGTGCCAGCAGCTTTGTAGCGGGAGGAATCGGAGAGACCCAGTACTTC CASSFVAGGIGETQYF
- TRBJ2-3 - TRBV7-2 TGTGCCAGCAGCCGGGACTCTACAGATACGCAGTATTTT CASSRDSTDTQYF
TRBD2 TRBJ2-5 - TRBV9 TGTGCCAGCAGCGATCGGACTAGCGGACAAGAGACCCAGTACTTC CASSDRTSGQETQYF
TRBD2 TRBJ2-1 - TRBV25-1 TGTGCCAGCAGTGAAACTAGCGGGAGGGTAACCTACAATGAGCAGTTCTTC CASSETSGRVTYNEQFF
- TRBJ2-6 - TRBV10-3 TGTGCCATCAGGGGAGCTGGGGGCATCGGGGCCAACGTCCTGACTTTC CAIRGAGGIGANVLTF
TRBD1 TRBJ1-6 - TRBV6-5 TGTGCCAGCAGTTACGGGACAGGTCGAAATTCACCCCTCCACTTT CASSYGTGRNSPLHF
- TRBJ1-2 - TRBV7-3 TGTGCCAGCAGCTTAAGGGACATTCCTTCCGACTATGGCTACACCTTC CASSLRDIPSDYGYTF
- TRBJ2-3 once TRBV7-2 TGTGCCAGCAGCTCCCCTAGAGATACGCAGTATTTT CASSSPRDTQYF
- TRBJ1-2 - TRBV5-1 TGCGCCAGCAGCTTGGACAGGGCCTATGGCTACACCTTC CASSLDRAYGYTF
TRBD1 TRBJ1-6 - TRBV7-3 TGTGCCAGCAGCTTCACAGGGGACCTGGGCAATTCACCCCTCCACTTT CASSFTGDLGNSPLHF
- TRBJ1-5 - TRBV5-4 TGTGCCAGCAGCCGAACCCGGGTGAATAGCAATCAGCCCCAGCATTTT CASSRTRVNSNQPQHF
- TRBJ2-1 - TRBV5-8 TGTGCCAGCAGCTTGGGGGCTAGTGGGTTCTTC CASSLGASGFF
- TRBJ1-2 - TRBV4-1 TGCGCCAGCAGCCCCTGGGGCATCGGCTATGGCTACACCTTC CASSPWGIGYGYTF